This record concerns one T cell receptor beta chain sequence. This CDR3 contains 14 residues. Trimming removed 7 bases from V and 1 base from J; junction bases left unmatched: 4. Germline V CDR1 and CDR2: SNHLY, FYNNEI. This specimen comes from a study of blood T cell repertoires in COVID-19. TCRdb's table, derived via immunoSEQ multiplex PCR, lists solely in-frame clones and lacks some. The data hold about 380,000 clones, with around nine tenths observed a single time. Cohort 3 recovery required two negative PCRs, clearance, or symptom resolution. The sequence was obtained from a woman under 30 who had recovered from COVID-19. The sample taken for sequencing was PBMCs or T cells enriched from blood (not recorded which). The V gene is TRBV2, the J gene TRBJ2-3; 8 nucleotides match TRBD2. The CDR3 bases are TGTGCCAGCATCCCAGCGGGGGGCACAGATACGCAGTATTTT. Its translation is CASIPAGGTDTQYF. Combining the CDR3 with reference TRBV2 and TRBJ2-3 gives the whole variable domain EPEVTQTPSHQVTQMGQEVILRCVPISNHLYFYWYRQILGQKVEFLVSFYNNEISEKSEIFDDQFSVERPDGSNFTLKIRSTKLEDSAMYFCASIPAGGTDTQYFGPGTRLTVL.